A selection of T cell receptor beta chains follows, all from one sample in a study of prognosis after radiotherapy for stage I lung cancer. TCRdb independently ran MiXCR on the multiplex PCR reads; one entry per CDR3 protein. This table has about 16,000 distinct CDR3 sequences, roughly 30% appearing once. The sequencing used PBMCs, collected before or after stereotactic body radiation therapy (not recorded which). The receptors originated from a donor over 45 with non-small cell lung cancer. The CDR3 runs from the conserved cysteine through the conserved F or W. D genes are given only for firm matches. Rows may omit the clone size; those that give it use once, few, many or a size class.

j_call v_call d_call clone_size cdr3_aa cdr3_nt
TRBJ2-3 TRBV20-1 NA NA CSATRGFGKRNSTDTQYF TGCAGTGCTACTAGAGGCTTTGGCAAGCGGAATAGCACAGATACGCAGTATTTT
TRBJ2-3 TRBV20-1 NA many CSASGDSPSKGDTQYF TGCAGTGCTAGTGGGGACTCCCCCTCCAAGGGGGATACGCAGTATTTT
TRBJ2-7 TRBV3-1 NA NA CASCDRWPMQYF TGTGCCAGCTGCGACAGGTGGCCTATGCAGTACTTC
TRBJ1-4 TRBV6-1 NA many CASSTRGSAVNEKLFF TGTGCCAGCAGTACCCGAGGGAGCGCAGTAAATGAAAAACTGTTTTTT
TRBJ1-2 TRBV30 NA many CAWSWGVKHGYTF TGTGCCTGGAGTTGGGGAGTGAAGCACGGCTACACCTTC
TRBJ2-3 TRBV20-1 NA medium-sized CSARDLRGPSTDTQYF TGCAGTGCTAGAGATCTCAGGGGACCGTCCACAGATACGCAGTATTTT
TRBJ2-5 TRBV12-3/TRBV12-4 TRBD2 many CASSQLTSGRAVETQYF TGTGCCAGCAGTCAACTGACTAGCGGGAGGGCGGTAGAGACCCAGTACTTC
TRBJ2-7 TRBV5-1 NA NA CASRTDTEQYF TGCGCCAGCAGAACAGACACGGAGCAGTACTTC
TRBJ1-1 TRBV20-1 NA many CSARNPVGTEAFF TGCAGTGCTAGAAACCCGGTAGGCACTGAAGCTTTCTTT
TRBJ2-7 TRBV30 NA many CAWSEVGYEQYF TGTGCCTGGAGTGAGGTGGGGTACGAGCAGTACTTC
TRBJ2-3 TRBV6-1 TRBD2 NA CGSYGGTNTDTQYF TGTGGCAGTTACGGCGGGACTAACACAGATACGCAGTATTTT
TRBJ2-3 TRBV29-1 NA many CSVVLLVGEPDTQYF TGCAGCGTTGTGCTACTAGTTGGGGAGCCAGATACGCAGTATTTT
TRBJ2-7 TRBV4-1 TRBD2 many CASSHPGLAGGPMSYEQYF TGCGCCAGCAGCCACCCGGGACTAGCGGGAGGGCCTATGAGTTACGAGCAGTACTTC
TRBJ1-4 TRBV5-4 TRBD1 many CASSRKTGTGIEKLFF TGTGCCAGCAGCCGCAAAACCGGGACAGGTATAGAAAAACTGTTTTTT
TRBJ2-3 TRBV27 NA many CASSLFGSTDTQYF TGTGCCAGCAGTTTATTCGGCAGCACAGATACGCAGTATTTT
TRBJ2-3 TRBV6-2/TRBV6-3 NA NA CASSHPTDSLDMQYF TGTGCCAGCAGCCACCCAACTGACTCGCTTGATATGCAGTATTTT
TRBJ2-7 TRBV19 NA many CASSIEAVSSYEQYF TGTGCCAGTAGTATTGAGGCAGTGAGCTCCTACGAGCAGTACTTC
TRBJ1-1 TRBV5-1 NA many CASSRSTGNTEAFF TGCGCCAGCAGCAGAAGTACAGGGAACACTGAAGCTTTCTTT
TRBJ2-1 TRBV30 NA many CAWSATGGNEQFF TGTGCCTGGAGTGCAACAGGCGGCAATGAGCAGTTCTTC
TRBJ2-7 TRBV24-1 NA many CATKTPGPPSYEQYF TGTGCCACCAAAACGCCGGGGCCCCCTTCCTACGAGCAGTACTTC
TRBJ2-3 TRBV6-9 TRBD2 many CASSYALERGKSPDTQYF TGTGCCAGCAGTTACGCCCTAGAGCGGGGAAAGTCCCCAGATACGCAGTATTTT
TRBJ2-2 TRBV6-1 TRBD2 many CASSTGLDNTGELFF TGTGCCAGCAGTACGGGACTAGATAACACCGGGGAGCTGTTTTTT
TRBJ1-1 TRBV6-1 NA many CASSPRGPGTEAFF TGTGCCAGCAGTCCCCGGGGCCCGGGCACTGAAGCTTTCTTT
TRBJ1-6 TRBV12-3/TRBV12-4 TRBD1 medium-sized CASSSSGTGDSPLHF TGTGCCAGCAGTTCCTCCGGGACAGGGGATTCACCCCTCCACTTT
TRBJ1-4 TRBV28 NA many CASSFQFATNEKLFF TGTGCCAGCAGTTTCCAGTTTGCAACTAATGAAAAACTGTTTTTT
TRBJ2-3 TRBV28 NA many CASSWLATSTDTQYF TGTGCCAGCAGTTGGCTAGCGACTAGCACAGATACGCAGTATTTT
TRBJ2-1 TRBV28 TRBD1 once CVSSKGTGSYNEQFF TGTGTCAGCAGTAAGGGGACAGGCTCCTACAATGAGCAGTTCTTC
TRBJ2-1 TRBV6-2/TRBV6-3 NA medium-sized CASSVFSLSSYNEQFF TGTGCCAGCAGTGTGTTTAGTCTGAGCTCCTACAATGAGCAGTTCTTC
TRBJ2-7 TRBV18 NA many CASRGFYEQYF TGTGCCAGCCGAGGATTCTACGAGCAGTACTTC
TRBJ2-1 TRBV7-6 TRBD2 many CASSISGATYNEQFF TGTGCCAGCAGTATTAGCGGGGCCACTTACAATGAGCAGTTCTTC
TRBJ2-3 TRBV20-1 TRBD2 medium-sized CSARVGTTTTDTQYF TGCAGTGCTAGGGTCGGGACTACCACCACAGATACGCAGTATTTT
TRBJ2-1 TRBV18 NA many CASSPGSDEQFF TGTGCCAGCTCACCGGGCAGCGATGAGCAGTTCTTC
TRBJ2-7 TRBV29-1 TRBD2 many CSAKLARAYEQYF TGCAGCGCCAAACTAGCGAGAGCCTACGAGCAGTACTTC
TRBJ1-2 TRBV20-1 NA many CSARWSGGAAGRRGYTF TGCAGTGCCAGATGGAGCGGCGGCGCGGCAGGACGACGTGGCTACACCTTC
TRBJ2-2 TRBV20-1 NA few CSARGTSGPNTGEIFF TGCAGTGCTAGAGGCACAAGCGGGCCGAACACCGGGGAGATATTTTTT